This T cell receptor (beta chain) was captured in a study of cytomegalovirus exposure and HLA in healthy donors. Clones were sequenced by immunoSEQ multiplex PCR, and TCRdb holds only the in-frame ones, with some missing. The table includes 150,000 to 180,000 clones, 80% to 90% detected once. The CDR3 sequence is 12 residues long. The germline V gene has CDR1 MNHEY and CDR2 SMNVEV (reference sequence). Unmatched junction bases numbered 1, after V lost 2 bases and J lost 6 bases. This TCR derives from a man aged 18-30 years in good health and CMV-seropositive. Sequencing was performed on PBMCs. This rearrangement joins TRBV27 to TRBJ2-7, with 7 positions matching TRBD1. The DNA of the CDR3 is TGTGCCAGCAGTTTAAGGGGGCTCGAGCAGTACTTC. This gives the protein CASSLRGLEQYF.